This TCR beta chain was recorded in a study of identical twins. This clonotype was seen only a few times. The length of the CDR3 is 12 residues. The germline V gene has CDR1 DFQATT and CDR2 SNEGSKA (reference sequence). The V end was cut by 1 base, the J end by 4 bases, with 7 bases between. TCRdb re-called the 5' RACE reads through MiXCR, storing one row per CDR3 protein. Among 200,000 to 250,000 distinct CDR3 sequences, around 8% were seen once, and the ten largest hold just under 2%. Separately, the same data were catalogued under a study of yellow fever vaccine responses in identical twins.

The specimen sequenced was memory (CD45RO+) T cells sorted from blood. The clonotype originates from a woman aged 18-29 years in good health. This chain joins TRBV20-1 and TRBJ2-5; D remains unclear. CDR3 in DNA: TGCAGTGCTAGAGCCGGGTTAGAGACCCAGTACTTC. Translation gives CSARAGLETQYF.